The 13 T cell receptor beta chains given below trace back to one sample, sequenced in a study of blood T cell repertoires in COVID-19. Sequencing used immunoSEQ multiplex PCR; TCRdb keeps in-frame clones, though not all of them. Seen here are about 190,000 clones, roughly 82% observed once, and the top ten hold around 8%. Sequences were obtained from peripheral blood. The source is an older woman with COVID-19, enrolled during active disease.

CDR3 residues: CASTHSPSGRANEQFF. The CDR3 nucleotides are TGCGCCAGCACCCATTCCCCTAGCGGGAGGGCCAATGAGCAGTTCTTC. The chain uses TRBV5-1 and TRBJ2-1, with 12 bases aligning to TRBD2. CDR3 size: 16 residues. Germline values: CDR1 SGHRS, CDR2 YFSETQ. V gave up 6 bases and J gave up 6 bases; unmatched junction bases: 10.

This rearrangement joins TRBV7-2 to TRBJ2-5; D not certain. Between the trimmed V and J ends, which lost 1 base and 3 bases, there was a span of 15 bases. In germline, CDR1 is SGHTA, CDR2 FQGNSA. The CDR3 spans 16 residues. For the CDR3, the DNA is TGTGCCAGCAGCTTAGTTCCCTCCGGTGTTAAAGAGACCCAGTACTTC. The encoded protein is CASSLVPSGVKETQYF.

V gene TRBV5-1 combines with J gene TRBJ2-1; 7 bases agree with TRBD2. The V gene end was trimmed by 1 base and the J gene end by 3 bases; junction bases not matched to a gene: 4. Germline V gene lookup returns CDR1 SGHRS and CDR2 YFSETQ. The length of the CDR3 is 15 residues. The CDR3 DNA is TGCGCCAGCAGCTTGCAGCGGGGTGACTACAATGAGCAGTTCTTC. Translated, it gives CASSLQRGDYNEQFF.

This chain links TRBV7-3 with TRBJ2-2, with D perhaps TRBD1 (5 bases). Looked up from germline, CDR1 is SGHTA and CDR2 is FQGTGA. Trimming left V 0 bases short and J 0 bases short, with 11 bases between. CDR3 size: 17 residues. The CDR3 DNA is TGTGCCAGCAGCTTAACGTTCCTGGGGCCGAACACCGGGGAGCTGTTTTTT. Its protein is CASSLTFLGPNTGELFF.

The chain uses TRBV4-2 and TRBJ1-2; possible D gene TRBD1, 6 bases. This CDR3 region has 18 residues. The germline CDR1 and CDR2 sequences are LGHNA and YNFKEQ. The V and J ends lost 4 bases and 4 bases respectively, with 25 bases between them. The CDR3 protein is CASSRTGREQGSLYGYTF. As DNA, the CDR3 is TGTGCCAGCAGCCGCACAGGGAGGGAGCAGGGGTCCCTCTATGGCTACACCTTC.

This rearrangement joins TRBV4-3 to TRBJ2-2; D is possibly TRBD2 (5 bases). CDR1 LGHNA and CDR2 YSLEER come from the germline V gene. The length of the CDR3 is 14 residues. The V end was cut by 0 bases, the J end by 7 bases, with 9 bases between. The chain's CDR3 is CASSQDWTDGELFF. In nucleotides, the CDR3 is TGCGCCAGCAGCCAAGATTGGACTGACGGGGAGCTGTTTTTT.

The table lists this clone with a count of one. V gene TRBV5-4 combines with J gene TRBJ2-7, with TRBD2 matching over 11 bases. The CDR3 totals 15 residues. The germline V gene has CDR1 SGHNT and CDR2 YYREEE (reference sequence). J was trimmed by 2 bases and V by 3 bases; bases with no gene match: 4. CDR3 region: CASSYLTSGAYEQYF. CDR3 in DNA: TGTGCCAGCAGCTACCTGACTAGCGGGGCCTACGAGCAGTACTTC.

The chain recombines TRBV5-1 with TRBJ1-1, with 7 bases fitting TRBD1. This CDR3 comprises 15 residues. Germline V gene data show CDR1 as SGHRS and CDR2 as YFSETQ. The trim removed 6 bases at V and 1 base at J, leaving 9 bases unmatched. The DNA of the CDR3 is TGCGCCAGCACCCCCCGGGCAGGGGGGAACACTGAAGCTTTCTTT. It specifies CASTPRAGGNTEAFF.

The chain couples TRBV12-1 to TRBJ1-4; the table assigns TRBD1, which was not confirmed against the DNA. TRBV12-1 is a pseudogene segment. CDR3 length: 17 residues. CDR3 in amino acids: CASSCWDRGQTNEKLFF. In DNA, the CDR3 is TGTGCCAGCAGCTGCTGGGACAGGGGGCAAACTAATGAAAAACTGTTTTTT.

This chain links TRBV2 with TRBJ1-5, with D perhaps TRBD1 (5 bases). CDR1 and CDR2 from the germline V gene are SNHLY and FYNNEI. The CDR3 consists of 13 residues. V was clipped by 6 bases and J by 6 bases, with 12 bases between them. The CDR3 here is CASRGREGQPQHF. The CDR3 region has the DNA TGTGCCAGCAGGGGCAGGGAAGGTCAGCCCCAGCATTTT.

This chain links TRBV5-1 with TRBJ2-1, with 8 bases that match TRBD2. After removal of 4 bases from V and 1 base from J, the junction contained 4 bases not matched to a gene. The CDR3 is 15 amino acids. Germline loops: CDR1 SGHRS, CDR2 YFSETQ. CDR3 DNA sequence: TGCGCCAGCAGCGTCACTAGCGGATCCTACAATGAGCAGTTCTTC. Translation gives CASSVTSGSYNEQFF.

The chain links TRBV27 to TRBJ2-7, with D perhaps matching TRBD1 (6 bases). The CDR3 has 15 residues. V lost 2 bases, J lost 6 bases, and 17 bases lay in between. Germline V gene data show CDR1 as MNHEY and CDR2 as SMNVEV (reference sequence). The CDR3 nucleotides read TGTGCCAGCAGTTTAAGCGTAGCAGGGGCGTTCGAGCAGTACTTC. This gives the protein CASSLSVAGAFEQYF.

This rearrangement joins TRBV29-1 to TRBJ1-2; D gene uncertain. This CDR3 has 14 residues. The V gene's germline CDR1 is SQVTM and CDR2 ANQGSEA. The V end was cut by 2 bases, the J end by 3 bases, with 13 bases between. The CDR3 bases are TGCAGCGTTGAATCCGCACAGTCCGACTATGGCTACACCTTC. Translating it yields CSVESAQSDYGYTF.